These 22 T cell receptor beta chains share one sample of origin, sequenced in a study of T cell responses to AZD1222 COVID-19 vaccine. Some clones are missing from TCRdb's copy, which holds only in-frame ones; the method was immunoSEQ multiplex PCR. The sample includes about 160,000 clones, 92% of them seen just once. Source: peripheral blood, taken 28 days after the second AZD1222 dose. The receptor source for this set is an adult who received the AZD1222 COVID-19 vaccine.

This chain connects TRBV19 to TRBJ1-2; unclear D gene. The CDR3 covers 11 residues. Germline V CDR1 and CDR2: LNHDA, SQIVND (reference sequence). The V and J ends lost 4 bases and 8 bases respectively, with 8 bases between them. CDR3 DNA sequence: TGTGCCAGTAGTACTTTTCGCGGCTACACCTTC. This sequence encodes CASSTFRGYTF.

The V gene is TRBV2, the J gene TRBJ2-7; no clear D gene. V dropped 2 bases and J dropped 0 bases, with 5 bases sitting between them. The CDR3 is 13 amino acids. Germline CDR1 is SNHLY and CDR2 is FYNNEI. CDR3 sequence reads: CASSEQVSYEQYF. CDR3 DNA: TGTGCCAGCAGTGAACAGGTCTCCTACGAGCAGTACTTC.

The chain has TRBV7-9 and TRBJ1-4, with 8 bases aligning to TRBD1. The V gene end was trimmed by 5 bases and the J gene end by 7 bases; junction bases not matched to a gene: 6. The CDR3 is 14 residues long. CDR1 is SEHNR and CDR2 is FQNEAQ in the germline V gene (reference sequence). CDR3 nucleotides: TGTGCCAGCAGCGCCGGAACAGGGGGTGAAAAACTGTTTTTT. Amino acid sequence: CASSAGTGGEKLFF.

CDR3 loop: CATGYSVGLRGETQYF. In nucleotides, the CDR3 is TGTGCCACCGGCTATAGTGTCGGGCTTCGGGGGGAGACCCAGTACTTC. The chain couples TRBV24-1 to TRBJ2-5; D may be TRBD2 (6 bases). The CDR3 is 16 amino acids. V lost 9 bases, J lost 5 bases, and 24 bases lay in between. The germline V gene encodes CDR1 KGHDR and CDR2 SFDVKD.

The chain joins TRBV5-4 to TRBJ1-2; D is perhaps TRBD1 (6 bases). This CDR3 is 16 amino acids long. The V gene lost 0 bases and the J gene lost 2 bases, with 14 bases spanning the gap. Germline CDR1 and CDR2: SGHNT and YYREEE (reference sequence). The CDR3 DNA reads TGTGCCAGCAGCTTGGGCAGGGGCCCGAGCAACTATGGCTACACCTTC. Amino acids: CASSLGRGPSNYGYTF.

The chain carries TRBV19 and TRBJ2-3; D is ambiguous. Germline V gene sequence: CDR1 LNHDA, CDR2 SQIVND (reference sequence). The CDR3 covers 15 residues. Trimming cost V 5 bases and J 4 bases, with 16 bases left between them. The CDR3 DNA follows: TGTGCCAGTAGTGTTGGACGGTTATCGGCAGATACGCAGTATTTT. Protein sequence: CASSVGRLSADTQYF.

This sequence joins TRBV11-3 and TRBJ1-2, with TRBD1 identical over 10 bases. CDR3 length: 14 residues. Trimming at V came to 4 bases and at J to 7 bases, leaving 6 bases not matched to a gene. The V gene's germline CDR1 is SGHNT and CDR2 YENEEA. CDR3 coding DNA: TGTGCCAGCAGCTCCCGGGACAGGGGAGGTGGCTACACCTTC. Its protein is CASSSRDRGGGYTF.

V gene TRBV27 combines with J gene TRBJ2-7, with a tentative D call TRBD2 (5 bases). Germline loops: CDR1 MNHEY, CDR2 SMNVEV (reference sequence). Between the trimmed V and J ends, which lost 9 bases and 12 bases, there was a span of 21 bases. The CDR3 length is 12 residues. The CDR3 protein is CARLGGVRGRYF. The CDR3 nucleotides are TGTGCCAGATTGGGTGGGGTTCGGGGTAGGTACTTC.

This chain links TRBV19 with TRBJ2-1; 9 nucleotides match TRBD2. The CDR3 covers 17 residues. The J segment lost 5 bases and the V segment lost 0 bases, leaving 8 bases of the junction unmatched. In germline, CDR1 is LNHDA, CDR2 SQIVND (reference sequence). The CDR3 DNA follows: TGTGCCAGTAGTATAGATCTAGCGGGAATCCCCCACAATGAGCAGTTCTTC. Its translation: CASSIDLAGIPHNEQFF.

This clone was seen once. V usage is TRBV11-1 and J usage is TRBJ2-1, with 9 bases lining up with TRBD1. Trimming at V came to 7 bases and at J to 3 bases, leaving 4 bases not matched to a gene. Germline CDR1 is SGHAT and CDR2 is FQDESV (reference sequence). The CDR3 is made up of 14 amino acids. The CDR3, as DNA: TGTGCCAGCACCGGGGACAGGGTCTACAATGAGCAGTTCTTC. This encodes CASTGDRVYNEQFF.

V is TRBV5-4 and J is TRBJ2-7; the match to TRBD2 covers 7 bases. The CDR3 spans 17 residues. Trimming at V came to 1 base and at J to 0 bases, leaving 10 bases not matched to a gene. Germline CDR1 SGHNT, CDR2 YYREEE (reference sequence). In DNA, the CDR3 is TGTGCCAGCAGCTTGTCCCCTCGACGGACTAGCTCCTACGAGCAGTACTTC. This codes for CASSLSPRRTSSYEQYF.

The CDR3: CASSSGSSSGANVLTF. DNA for the CDR3: TGTGCCAGCTCATCCGGGTCCTCGTCTGGGGCCAACGTCCTGACTTTC. This rearrangement joins TRBV18 to TRBJ2-6; D call uncertain. The germline CDR1 and CDR2 sequences are KGHSH and LQKENI. The CDR3 is made up of 16 amino acids. Trimming took off 5 bases at V and 1 base at J, with 12 bases between the two ends.

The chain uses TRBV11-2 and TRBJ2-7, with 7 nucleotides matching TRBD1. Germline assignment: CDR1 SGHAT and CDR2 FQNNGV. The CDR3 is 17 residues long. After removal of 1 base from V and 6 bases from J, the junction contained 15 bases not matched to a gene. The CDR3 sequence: CASSLAGLGGGEGEQYF. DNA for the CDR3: TGTGCCAGCAGCTTAGCGGGGCTAGGGGGCGGTGAGGGCGAGCAGTACTTC.

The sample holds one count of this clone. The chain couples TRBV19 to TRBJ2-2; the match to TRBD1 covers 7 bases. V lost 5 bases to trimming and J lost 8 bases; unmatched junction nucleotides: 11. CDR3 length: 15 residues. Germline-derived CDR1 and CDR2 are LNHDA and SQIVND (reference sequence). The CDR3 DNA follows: TGTGCCAGTAGTCGCACAGACAGGGAAATGGGGGAGCTGTTTTTT. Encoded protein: CASSRTDREMGELFF.

The CDR3 DNA is TGTGCCAGCAGCTTGGGACTAGCGGGACCCTCGGAGCAGTTCTTC. Amino acids: CASSLGLAGPSEQFF. V gene TRBV7-8 combines with J gene TRBJ2-1; 13 nucleotides align to TRBD2. This CDR3 comprises 15 residues. The germline V gene has CDR1 SGHVS and CDR2 FQNEAQ. Trimming at V came to 3 bases and at J to 10 bases, leaving 6 bases not matched to a gene.

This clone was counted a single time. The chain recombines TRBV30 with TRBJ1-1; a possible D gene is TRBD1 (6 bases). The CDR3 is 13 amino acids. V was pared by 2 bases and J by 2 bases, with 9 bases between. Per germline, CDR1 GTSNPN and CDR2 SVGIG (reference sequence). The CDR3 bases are TGTGCCTGGAGTAGACAGGTAAACACTGAAGCTTTCTTT. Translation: CAWSRQVNTEAFF.

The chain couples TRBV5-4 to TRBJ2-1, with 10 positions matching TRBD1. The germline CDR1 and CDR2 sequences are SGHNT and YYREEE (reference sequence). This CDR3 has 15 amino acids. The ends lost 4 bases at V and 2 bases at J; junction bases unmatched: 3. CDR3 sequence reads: CASSRQGATYNEQFF. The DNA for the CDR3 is TGTGCCAGCAGCAGACAGGGGGCTACCTACAATGAGCAGTTCTTC.

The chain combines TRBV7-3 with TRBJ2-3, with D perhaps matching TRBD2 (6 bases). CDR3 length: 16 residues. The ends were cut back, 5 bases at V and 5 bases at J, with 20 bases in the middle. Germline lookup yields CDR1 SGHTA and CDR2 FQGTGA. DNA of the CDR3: TGTGCCAGCAGCCCTCTAGCGTGGGATGGAGGAGATACGCAGTATTTT. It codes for CASSPLAWDGGDTQYF.

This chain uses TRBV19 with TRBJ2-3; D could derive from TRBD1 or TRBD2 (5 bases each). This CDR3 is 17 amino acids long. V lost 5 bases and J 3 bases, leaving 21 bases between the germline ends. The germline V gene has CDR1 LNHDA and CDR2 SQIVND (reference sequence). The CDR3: CASSPYSIRGRTDTQYF. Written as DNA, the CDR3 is TGTGCCAGTAGTCCCTATTCGATACGGGGCAGGACAGATACGCAGTATTTT.

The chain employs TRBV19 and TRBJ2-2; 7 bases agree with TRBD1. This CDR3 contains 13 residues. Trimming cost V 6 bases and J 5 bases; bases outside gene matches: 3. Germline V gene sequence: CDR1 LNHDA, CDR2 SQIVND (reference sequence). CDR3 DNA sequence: TGTGCCAGTAGCCCGGGACAGACCGGGGAGCTGTTTTTT. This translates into CASSPGQTGELFF.

CDR3 bases: TGTGCCAGCAGCTTAGTCCAGGGTTACTACGAGCAGTACTTC. This encodes CASSLVQGYYEQYF. The genes are TRBV11-2 and TRBJ2-7; D perhaps matches TRBD1 (5 bases). Germline V CDR1 and CDR2: SGHAT, FQNNGV. Trimming cost V 1 base and J 3 bases, with 10 bases left between them. The CDR3 spans 14 residues.

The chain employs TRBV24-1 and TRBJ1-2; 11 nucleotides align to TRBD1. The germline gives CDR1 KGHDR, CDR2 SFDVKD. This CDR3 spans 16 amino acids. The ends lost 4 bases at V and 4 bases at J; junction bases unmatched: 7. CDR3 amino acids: CATSDPGQGDVYGYTF. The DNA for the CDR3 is TGTGCCACCAGTGACCCGGGACAGGGGGATGTCTATGGCTACACCTTC.